This TCR beta chain was obtained from a study of PD-1 blockade in classical Hodgkin lymphoma. Study-wide background: On a schedule of every 2 weeks, patients received nivolumab 3 mg/kg intravenously. The study, taken as a whole, reports: Partial responders and progressors had significantly lower baseline TCR diversity.

Sequenced by immunoSEQ multiplex PCR; TCRdb stores in-frame clones only, minus some. The table records 66,000 or so clones, 71% of them present only once. This clone was observed a handful of times. The antigen remains undetermined. V lost 1 base, J lost 6 bases, and 4 bases stayed unmatched. The germline V gene has CDR1 SGHRS and CDR2 YFSETQ. The CDR3 spans 15 residues. All trial patients relapsed after autologous stem cell transplantation. The J gene is TRBJ1-6, the V gene TRBV5-1; 7 bases line up with TRBD1. Sequencing used peripheral blood mononuclear cells (PBMCs), obtained before the second cycle of nivolumab. The receptor was isolated from a human donor with classical Hodgkin lymphoma. The CDR3 here is CASSLRQGGNSPLHF. The CDR3 DNA follows: TGCGCCAGCAGCTTGCGACAGGGCGGTAATTCACCCCTCCACTTT.